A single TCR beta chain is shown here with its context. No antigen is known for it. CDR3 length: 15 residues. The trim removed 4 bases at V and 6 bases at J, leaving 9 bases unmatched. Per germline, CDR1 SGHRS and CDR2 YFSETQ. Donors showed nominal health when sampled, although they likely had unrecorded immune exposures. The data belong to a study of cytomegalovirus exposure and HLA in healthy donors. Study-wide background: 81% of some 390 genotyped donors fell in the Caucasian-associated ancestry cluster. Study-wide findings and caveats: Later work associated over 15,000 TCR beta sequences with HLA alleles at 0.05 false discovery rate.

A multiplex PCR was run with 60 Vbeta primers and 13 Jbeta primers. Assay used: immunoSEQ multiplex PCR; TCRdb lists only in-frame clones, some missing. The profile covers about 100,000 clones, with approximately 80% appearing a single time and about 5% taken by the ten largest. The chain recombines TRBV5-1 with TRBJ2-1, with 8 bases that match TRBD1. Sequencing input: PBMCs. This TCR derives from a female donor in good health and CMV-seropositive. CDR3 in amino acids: CASSMTGVRGNEQFF. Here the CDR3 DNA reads TGCGCCAGCAGCATGACAGGGGTGCGAGGCAATGAGCAGTTCTTC.